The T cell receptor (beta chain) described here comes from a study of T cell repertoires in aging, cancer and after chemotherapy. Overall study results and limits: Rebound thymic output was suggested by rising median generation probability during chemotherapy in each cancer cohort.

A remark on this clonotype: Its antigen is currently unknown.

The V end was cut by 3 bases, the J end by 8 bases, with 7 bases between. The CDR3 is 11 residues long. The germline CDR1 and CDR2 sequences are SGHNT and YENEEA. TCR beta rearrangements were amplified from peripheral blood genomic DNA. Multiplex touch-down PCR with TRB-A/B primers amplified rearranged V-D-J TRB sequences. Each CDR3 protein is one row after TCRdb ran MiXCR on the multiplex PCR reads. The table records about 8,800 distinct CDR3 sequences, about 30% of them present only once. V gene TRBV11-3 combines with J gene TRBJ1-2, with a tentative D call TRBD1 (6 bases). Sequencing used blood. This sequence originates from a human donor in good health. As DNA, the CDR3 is TGTGCCAGCAGCTTGGGGACAGGCTACACCTTC. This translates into CASSLGTGYTF. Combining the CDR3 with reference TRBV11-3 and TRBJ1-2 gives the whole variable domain EAGVVQSPRYKIIEKKQPVAFWCNPISGHNTLYWYLQNLGQGPELLIRYENEEAVDDSQLPKDRFSAERLKGVDSTLKIQPAELGDSAVYLCASSLGTGYTFGSGTRLTVV.